This T cell receptor (beta chain) emerged from a study of early T cells in non-severe SARS-CoV-2 infection. Regarding the study as a whole: CD4 and private specificities were missed by VDJdb matching, which favored anti-spike CD8 responses.

Germline V lookup: CDR1 SNHLY, CDR2 FYNNEI. The CDR3 has 13 residues. Deletions cut 3 bases from V and 8 bases from J, with 10 bases between. Separate cDNA molecules each had unique molecular identifiers attached to them. TCRdb processed the 5' RACE reads anew with MiXCR; each CDR3 protein has one entry. This sample has over 75,000 distinct CDR3 sequences, with over 10% found just once. This clonotype was recorded at least ten times. Its cognate antigen is unknown. This chain uses TRBV2 with TRBJ1-4; maybe TRBD1 (6 bases). The source is an adult who was a healthcare worker with PCR-confirmed SARS-CoV-2 infection or an uninfected control (not recorded which). The sample was whole blood. The CDR3 DNA reads TGTGCCAGCAGTGAGATGCAGGGGGAAAAACTGTTTTTT. Protein product: CASSEMQGEKLFF.